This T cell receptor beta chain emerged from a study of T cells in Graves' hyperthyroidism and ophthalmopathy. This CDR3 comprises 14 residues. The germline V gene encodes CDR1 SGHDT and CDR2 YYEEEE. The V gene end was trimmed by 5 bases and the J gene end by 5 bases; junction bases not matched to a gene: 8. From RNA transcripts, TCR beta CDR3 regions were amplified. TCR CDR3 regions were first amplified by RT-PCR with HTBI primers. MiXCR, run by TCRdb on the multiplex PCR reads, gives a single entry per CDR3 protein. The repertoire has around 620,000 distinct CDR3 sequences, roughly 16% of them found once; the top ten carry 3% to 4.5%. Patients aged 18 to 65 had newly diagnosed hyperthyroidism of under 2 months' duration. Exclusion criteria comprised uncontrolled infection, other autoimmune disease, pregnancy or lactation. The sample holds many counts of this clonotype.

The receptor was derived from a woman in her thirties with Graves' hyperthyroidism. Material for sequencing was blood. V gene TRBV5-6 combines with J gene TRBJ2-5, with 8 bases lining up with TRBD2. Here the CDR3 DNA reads TGTGCCAGCAGTCGCGCACTAGCGGCGGAGACCCAGTACTTC. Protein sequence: CASSRALAAETQYF.